This T cell receptor beta chain stems from a study of blood T cell repertoires in COVID-19. Whole-study context: The United States, Italy and Spain supplied acute and convalescent COVID-19 samples. PBMCs, B-cell-depleted T cells, or T cells were the source of the cDNA or gDNA that made up the material.

Those enrolled in Seattle joined during active infection and were followed longitudinally afterward. Germline V gives CDR1 ENHRY, CDR2 SYGVKD. This CDR3 is 13 amino acids long. V lost 7 bases, J lost 2 bases, and 4 bases stayed unmatched. Original methodology: For nucleated cells, counts were estimated from reference gene primer amplification. The repertoire was sequenced with immunoSEQ multiplex PCR; TCRdb's copy has only in-frame clones and lacks some. That table gives V, J and clone size, and the DNA gave D and trimming. The sample shows 350,000 or so clones, roughly nine tenths of them seen only once.

Source material: peripheral blood. This TCR derives from a woman aged 55-69 years with COVID-19, enrolled during active disease. V usage is TRBV10-3 and J usage is TRBJ1-2; 7 nucleotides align to TRBD1. In DNA form, the CDR3 reads TGTGCCATCACCCCAGGGGGGAACTATGGCTACACCTTC. This translates into CAITPGGNYGYTF.